This entry features one TCR beta chain sequence. The target antigen is unknown. From germline, CDR1 is SGHAT and CDR2 FQNNGV. The CDR3 covers 17 residues. The sample comes from a study of blood T cells in healthy people across ages. The study's findings and limits: Both higher diversity and more naive CD4+ cells marked long-lived donors when set against aged donors.

Next came a second PCR, run for roughly 7 to 12 cycles, which used a sample-barcoded 5' primer along with a J-beta primer mix. Each CDR3 protein gets one entry after TCRdb re-called the 5' RACE reads with MiXCR. This table has some 760,000 distinct CDR3 sequences, roughly 25% appearing once. This same sample was also taken into another study, of T cells of mothers and their children.

The sample comprised blood. This chain joins TRBV11-2 and TRBJ2-5, with 12 nucleotides matching TRBD2. The DNA end lines up better with TRBJ2-1; the J call may be wrong. The origin of this receptor is a boy aged 5-17 years in good health. The CDR3 reads CASSRRPGASGRVEQFF. CDR3 sequence (DNA): TGTGCCAGCAGCCGCCGCCCCGGGGCTAGCGGGAGGGTTGAGCAGTTCTTC.